A selection of T cell receptor beta chains follows, all from one sample in a study of blood T cell repertoires in COVID-19. Produced via immunoSEQ multiplex PCR; TCRdb's table is partial and in-frame only. The table records 300,000 to 350,000 clones, 80% to 90% of them present only once. Sequencing used PBMCs or T cells enriched from blood (not recorded which). These receptors were collected from a man aged 25-40 years who had recovered from COVID-19. Both conserved end residues are part of each CDR3. D genes are given only for firm matches. Where a row states a size, it is once, few, many or the class of an expanded clone; other rows omit it.

abundance	v_gene	d_gene	j_gene	CDR3nt	CDR3aa
NA	TRBV11-1	NA	TRBJ2-7	TGTGCCAGCAGCTTCCAGGGCCCCTACGAGCAGTACTTC	CASSFQGPYEQYF
NA	TRBV6-5	NA	TRBJ1-4	TGTGCCAGCACCGCTCCCGCGGCTCAACTGTTTTTT	CASTAPAAQLFF
NA	TRBV7-9	NA	TRBJ2-6	TGTGCCAGCAGCCGAAAGACAAGCTACTCTGGGGCCAACGTCCTGACTTTC	CASSRKTSYSGANVLTF
NA	TRBV7-9	TRBD1	TRBJ1-6	TGTGCCAGCAGCTTAGAGTGGGGACAGGGTTCCTATAATTCACCCCTCCACTTT	CASSLEWGQGSYNSPLHF
NA	TRBV19	NA	TRBJ1-1	TGTGCCAGTAGCTACGGTCACGAGGCTTTCTTT	CASSYGHEAFF
NA	TRBV13	TRBD1	TRBJ1-1	TGTGCCAGCAGCTTCGCCCGGACAGGGGGAACATATAATGAAGCTTTCTTT	CASSFARTGGTYNEAFF
few	TRBV28	TRBD1	TRBJ1-3	TGTGCCAGCAGAACAGGGGGCCTCGGAAACACCATATATTTT	CASRTGGLGNTIYF
NA	TRBV7-9	TRBD1	TRBJ1-6	TGTGCCAGCAGTAATACCCGGACAGGGTCGAATTCACCCCTCCACTTT	CASSNTRTGSNSPLHF
NA	TRBV28	TRBD2	TRBJ2-1	TGTGCCAGCAAACTAGCGAATGAGCAGTTCTTC	CASKLANEQFF
NA	TRBV6-5	NA	TRBJ1-1	TGTGCCAGCAGAAGGACAGTGAACACTGAAGCTTTCTTT	CASRRTVNTEAFF
NA	TRBV12-3/TRBV12-4	NA	TRBJ1-2	TGTGCCAGCAGTTTTCGTGGCTACACCTTC	CASSFRGYTF
NA	TRBV11-2	TRBD1	TRBJ1-2	TGTGCCAGCAGCTTAGATCCGACAGGGGCCGTACACTATGGCTACACCTTC	CASSLDPTGAVHYGYTF
NA	TRBV5-1	TRBD2	TRBJ2-3	TGCGCCAGCAGCTTGGGGCTAGCGGGGGGTTACACAGATACGCAGTATTTT	CASSLGLAGGYTDTQYF
few	TRBV10-3	NA	TRBJ2-5	TGTGCCATCAGTGTTGGGGGCAAAGAGACCCAGTACTTC	CAISVGGKETQYF
NA	TRBV28	TRBD2	TRBJ2-3	TGTGCCAGCAGCCAACCGGGACTAGCGTGTGTTTTT	CASSQPGLACVF
NA	TRBV5-3	NA	TRBJ2-7	TGTGCCAGAAGCTTGGAGGGGGAAGGGCAGTACTTC	CARSLEGEGQYF
NA	TRBV18	TRBD1	TRBJ1-6	TGTGCCAGCTCACCAGGACAGGGGGCCTCATCACCCCTCCACTTT	CASSPGQGASSPLHF
NA	TRBV2	NA	TRBJ2-1	TGTGCCAGCACCCTCCTGACAGTTCTCAATGAGCAGTTCTTC	CASTLLTVLNEQFF
NA	TRBV6-2/TRBV6-3	TRBD2	TRBJ2-3	TGTGCCAGCAGTTTTCCCACTAGCGGGGCCCGTTTTGATACGCAGTATTTT	CASSFPTSGARFDTQYF
NA	TRBV27	TRBD1	TRBJ1-1	TGTGCCAGCAGTAGGGACAGGAAGAACACTGAAGCTTTCTTT	CASSRDRKNTEAFF
NA	TRBV3-1/TRBV3-2	TRBD1	TRBJ2-3	TGTGCCAGCAGCCAACAGGGGGCTAGCACAGATACGCAGTATTTT	CASSQQGASTDTQYF
NA	TRBV7-8	TRBD1	TRBJ1-4	TGTGCCAGCAGCTTAGCGCGGGCAGGGGGGAACACTAATGAAAAACTGTTTTTT	CASSLARAGGNTNEKLFF
NA	TRBV28	NA	TRBJ1-3	TGTGCCAGCAGTTTAAGACAGACGAGCTCTGGAAACACCATATATTTT	CASSLRQTSSGNTIYF
NA	TRBV10-3	TRBD1	TRBJ2-4	TGTGCCATCAGTAGAGGGGGACAGTCGGAGAACATTCAGTACTTC	CAISRGGQSENIQYF
NA	TRBV19	NA	TRBJ2-1	TGTGCCAGTAGTGGCTCCTTTGGCCTCGCAGATGAGCAGTTCTTC	CASSGSFGLADEQFF
NA	TRBV3-1/TRBV3-2	TRBD1	TRBJ2-1	TGTGCCAGCAGCCAAGATCGCAAGGACAGGCTTTACAATGAGCAGTTCTTC	CASSQDRKDRLYNEQFF
NA	TRBV5-4	TRBD1	TRBJ2-6	TGTGCCAGCAACCGGGACAGAACCCTCTCTGGGGCCAACGTCCTGACTTTC	CASNRDRTLSGANVLTF
NA	TRBV18	NA	TRBJ2-6	TGTGCCAGCTCTAGGGGGAGTTCTGGGGCCAACGTCCTGACTTTC	CASSRGSSGANVLTF
NA	TRBV18	NA	TRBJ1-3	TGTGCCAGCTCACCCCGGACAGCCTCTGGAAACACCATATATTTT	CASSPRTASGNTIYF
NA	TRBV6-5	TRBD1	TRBJ2-5	TGTGCCGCCTCAGGGACAGATCAAGAGACCCAGTACTTC	CAASGTDQETQYF
once	TRBV7-9	NA	TRBJ1-5	TGTGCCAGCAGCTCCGTCAGGGGTAATCAGCCCCAGCATTTT	CASSSVRGNQPQHF
NA	TRBV11-2	NA	TRBJ1-6	TGTGCCAGCAGCTTCGGGCAGGGACTTTCACCCCTCCACTTT	CASSFGQGLSPLHF
NA	TRBV27	NA	TRBJ1-5	TGTGCCAGCAGTCGAGGTGGCAATCAGCCCCAGCATTTT	CASSRGGNQPQHF
NA	TRBV11-2	NA	TRBJ2-7	TGTGCCAGCAGCTTAGGCGGGGTGGGAACCTACGAGCAGTACTTC	CASSLGGVGTYEQYF
NA	TRBV5-6	NA	TRBJ1-4	TGTGCCAGCAGCTTGCCTTCGGGGGGTGAAAAACTGTTTTTT	CASSLPSGGEKLFF
NA	TRBV6-5	NA	TRBJ2-1	TGTGCCAGCAGTTACAGCGGTACGAACAATGAGCAGTTCTTC	CASSYSGTNNEQFF
NA	TRBV28	NA	TRBJ1-1	TGTGCCAGCAGTTTAGAGTCGGCAGGGGCTTTCTTT	CASSLESAGAFF
NA	TRBV9	NA	TRBJ1-3	TGTGCCAGCAGCCCTAGCGCGGGAAACACCATATATTTT	CASSPSAGNTIYF
NA	TRBV3-1/TRBV3-2	NA	TRBJ1-2	TGTGCCAGCAGCGTACAGGATTACTATGGCTACACCTTC	CASSVQDYYGYTF
NA	TRBV30	TRBD2	TRBJ2-1	TGTGCCTGGAGTGCCGGACTAGCGGGGGGCTACAATGAGCAGTTCTTC	CAWSAGLAGGYNEQFF
NA	TRBV28	NA	TRBJ2-7	TGTGCCAGCAGCCCGGGACACCTCTACGAGCAGTACTTC	CASSPGHLYEQYF
NA	TRBV5-1	NA	TRBJ1-1	TGCGCCAGCGCCTGGAGGGCCCCGACTGAAGCTTTCTTT	CASAWRAPTEAFF
once	TRBV30	TRBD2	TRBJ2-2	TGTGCCTGGAGACTAGCGGTGAACACCGGGGAGCTGTTTTTT	CAWRLAVNTGELFF
NA	TRBV3-1/TRBV3-2	TRBD2	TRBJ2-3	TGTGCCAGCAGCCAAGGGGGCGGGGGGATCGCAGATACGCAGTATTTT	CASSQGGGGIADTQYF
once	TRBV5-1	TRBD1	TRBJ2-5	TGCGCCAGCAGTTGGGGACAGGGGCTGGGGGAGACCCAGTACTTC	CASSWGQGLGETQYF
NA	TRBV15	TRBD1	TRBJ1-2	TGTGCCACCAGCCGAGGGGGGACAGGGGATGGCTACACCTTC	CATSRGGTGDGYTF
NA	TRBV9	NA	TRBJ2-7	TGTGCCAGCAGCGTAGATCGAGGGAGTAGGCAGTACTTC	CASSVDRGSRQYF
once	TRBV9	NA	TRBJ1-2	TGTGCCAGCAGCGTAGACACAGGGAACTATGGCTACACCTTC	CASSVDTGNYGYTF